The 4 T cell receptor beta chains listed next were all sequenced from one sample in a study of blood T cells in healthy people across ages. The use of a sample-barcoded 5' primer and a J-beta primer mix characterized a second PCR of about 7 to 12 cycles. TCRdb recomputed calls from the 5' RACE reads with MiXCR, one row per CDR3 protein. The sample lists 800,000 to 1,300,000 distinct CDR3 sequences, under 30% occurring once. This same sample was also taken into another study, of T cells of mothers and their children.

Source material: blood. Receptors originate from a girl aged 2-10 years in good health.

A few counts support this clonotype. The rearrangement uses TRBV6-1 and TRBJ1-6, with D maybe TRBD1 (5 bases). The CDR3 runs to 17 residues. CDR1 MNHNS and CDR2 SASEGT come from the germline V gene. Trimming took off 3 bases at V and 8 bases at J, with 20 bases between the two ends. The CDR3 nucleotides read TGTGCCAGCAGTGACAATTGGGGCTCGGGGTTTGATTCACCCCTCCACTTT. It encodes CASSDNWGSGFDSPLHF.

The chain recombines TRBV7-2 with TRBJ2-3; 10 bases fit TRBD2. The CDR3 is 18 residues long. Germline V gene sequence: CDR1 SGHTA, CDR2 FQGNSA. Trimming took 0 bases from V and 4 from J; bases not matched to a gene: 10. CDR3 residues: CASSLAVSGRGQADTQYF. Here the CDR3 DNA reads TGTGCCAGCAGCTTAGCGGTGAGCGGGAGGGGTCAGGCAGATACGCAGTATTTT.

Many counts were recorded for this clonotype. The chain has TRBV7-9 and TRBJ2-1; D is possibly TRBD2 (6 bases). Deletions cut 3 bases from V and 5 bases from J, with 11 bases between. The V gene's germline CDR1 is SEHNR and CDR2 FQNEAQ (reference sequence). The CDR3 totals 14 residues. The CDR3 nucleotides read TGTGCCAGCAGCTTGTCGGGAGTCCACAATGAGCAGTTCTTC. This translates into CASSLSGVHNEQFF.

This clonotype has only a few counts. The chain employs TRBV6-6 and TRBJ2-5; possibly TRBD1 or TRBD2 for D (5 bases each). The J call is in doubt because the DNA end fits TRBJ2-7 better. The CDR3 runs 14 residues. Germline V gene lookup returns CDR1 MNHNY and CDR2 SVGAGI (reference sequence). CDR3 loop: CASGGEGPIYEQYF. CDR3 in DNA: TGTGCCAGCGGGGGAGAGGGTCCCATCTACGAGCAGTACTTC.